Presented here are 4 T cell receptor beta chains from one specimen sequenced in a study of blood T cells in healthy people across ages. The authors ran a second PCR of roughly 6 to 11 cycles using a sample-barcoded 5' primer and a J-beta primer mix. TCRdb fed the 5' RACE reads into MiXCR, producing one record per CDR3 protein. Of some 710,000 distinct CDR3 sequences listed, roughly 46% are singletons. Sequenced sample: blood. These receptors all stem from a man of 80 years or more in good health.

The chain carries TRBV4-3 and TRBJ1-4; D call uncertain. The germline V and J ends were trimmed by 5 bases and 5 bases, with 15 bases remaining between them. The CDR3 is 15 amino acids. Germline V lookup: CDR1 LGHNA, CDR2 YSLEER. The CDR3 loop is CASSSGTAENEKLFF. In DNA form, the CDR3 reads TGCGCCAGCAGCTCAGGTACAGCCGAAAATGAAAAACTGTTTTTT.

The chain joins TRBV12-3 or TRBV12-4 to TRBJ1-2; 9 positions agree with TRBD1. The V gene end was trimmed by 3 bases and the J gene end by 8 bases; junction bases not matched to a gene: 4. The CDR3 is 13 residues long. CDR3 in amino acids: CASSFNRGLGYTF. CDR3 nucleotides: TGTGCCAGCAGTTTCAACAGGGGGCTAGGCTACACCTTC.

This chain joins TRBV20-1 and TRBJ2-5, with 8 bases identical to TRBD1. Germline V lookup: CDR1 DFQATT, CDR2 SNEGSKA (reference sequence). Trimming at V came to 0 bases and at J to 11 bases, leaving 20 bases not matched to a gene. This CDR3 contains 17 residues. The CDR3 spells CSARDPATQGALDEQYF. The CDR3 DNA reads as TGCAGTGCTAGAGATCCCGCTACCCAGGGGGCGTTGGATGAGCAGTACTTC.

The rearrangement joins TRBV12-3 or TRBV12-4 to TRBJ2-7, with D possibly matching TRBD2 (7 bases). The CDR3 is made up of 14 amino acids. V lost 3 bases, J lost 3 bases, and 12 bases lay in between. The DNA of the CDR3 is TGTGCCAGCAGTTTCGGGGGGCGCTACTACGAGCAGTACTTC. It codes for CASSFGGRYYEQYF.